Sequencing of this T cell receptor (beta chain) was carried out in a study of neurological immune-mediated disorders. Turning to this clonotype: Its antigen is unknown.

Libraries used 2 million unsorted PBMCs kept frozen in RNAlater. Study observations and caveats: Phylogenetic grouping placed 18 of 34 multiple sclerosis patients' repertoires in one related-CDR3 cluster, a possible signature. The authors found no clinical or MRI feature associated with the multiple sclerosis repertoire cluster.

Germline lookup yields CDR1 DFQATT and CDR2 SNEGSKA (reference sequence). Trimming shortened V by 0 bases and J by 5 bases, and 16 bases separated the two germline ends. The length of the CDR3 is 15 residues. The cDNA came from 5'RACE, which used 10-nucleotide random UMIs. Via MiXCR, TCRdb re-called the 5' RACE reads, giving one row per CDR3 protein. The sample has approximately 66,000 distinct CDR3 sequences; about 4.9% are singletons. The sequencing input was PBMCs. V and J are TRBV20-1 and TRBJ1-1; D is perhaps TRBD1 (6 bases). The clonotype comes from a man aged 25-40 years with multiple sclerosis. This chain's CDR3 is CSARDMRGAGTEAFF. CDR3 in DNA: TGCAGTGCTAGAGATATGCGGGGGGCGGGGACTGAAGCTTTCTTT.